Sequencing of this TCR beta chain was carried out in a study of neurological immune-mediated disorders. Whole-study findings and limits: HTLV-1-associated myelopathy ranked highest for TCR clonal expansion and multiple sclerosis lowest, beneath healthy controls.

This clonotype showed up many times. The antigen is not known. The CDR3 extends over 16 amino acids. The J segment lost 8 bases and the V segment lost 1 base, leaving 9 bases of the junction unmatched. Germline V gene data show CDR1 as SGHVS and CDR2 as FQNEAQ. Input was about a million sorted T cells, either CD4+ or CD8+. The cDNA was generated through 5'RACE incorporating 10-nucleotide random UMIs. The authors obtained over 160 million TCR-beta sequences from 15-18 subjects per sequencing run. TCRdb reprocessed the 5' RACE reads via MiXCR and lists one record per CDR3 protein. The repertoire holds 40,000 to 55,000 distinct CDR3 sequences, approximately 6.2% seen once, with approximately 1.3% in the top ten.

The source is a young woman with multiple sclerosis. The specimen was CD4+ T cells from blood. This chain joins TRBV7-8 and TRBJ2-3, with TRBD2 matching 10 bases. Written as DNA, the CDR3 is TGTGCCAGCAGCTTAGGGCGTGGAGTAGCGGGGGGTACGCAGTATTTT. Its translation: CASSLGRGVAGGTQYF.